The 32 T cell receptor beta chains below all came from one sample that was sequenced in a study of response to subunit inactivated influenza vaccine. TCRdb re-called the RT-PCR reads with MiXCR, one entry per CDR3 protein. This sample has approximately 170,000 distinct CDR3 sequences; roughly 12% occur once, and the top ten carry over 25%. These same data were also listed under a study on T cells expressing NK-cell markers. That source reports: Generation of TCR beta cDNA was performed by 5'RACE template switching incorporating UMIs.

The material was CD8+ T cells sorted from PBMCs, obtained 11 to 12 days after vaccination. These receptor sequences come from a man aged 50-60 years who received an inactivated influenza vaccine.

This clonotype was recorded at least ten times. The chain couples TRBV15 to TRBJ2-4, with TRBD2 as a possible D gene (5 bases). V was trimmed by 4 bases and J by 11 bases, leaving 12 bases between them. Germline CDR1 reads LNHNV; CDR2 reads YYDKDF (reference sequence). The CDR3 covers 12 residues. The CDR3 loop is CATSTTKEVQYF. CDR3 nucleotide sequence: TGTGCCACCAGCACGACCAAGGAGGTTCAGTACTTC. Complete variable domain (other parts from reference TRBV15 and TRBJ2-4): DAMVIQNPRYQVTQFGKPVTLSCSQTLNHNVMYWYQQKSSQAPKLLFHYYDKDFNNEADTPDNFQSRRPNTSFCFLDIRSPGLGDTAMYLCATSTTKEVQYFGAGTRLSVL.

Many counts were recorded for this clonotype. The chain combines TRBV5-1 with TRBJ2-6; unclear D gene. The CDR3 loop spans 15 amino acids. Germline CDR1 reads SGHRS; CDR2 reads YFSETQ. Trimming took 1 base from V and 0 from J, leaving 5 bases between them. The DNA for the CDR3 is TGCGCCAGCAGCTTGTCAGGCTCTGGGGCCAACGTCCTGACTTTC. This gives the protein CASSLSGSGANVLTF.

This sequence joins TRBV4-2 and TRBJ2-2; 10 bases align to TRBD2. Germline V gene sequence: CDR1 LGHNA, CDR2 YNFKEQ. The CDR3 consists of 16 residues. The junction had 7 bases not matched to a gene; V was cut back by 0 bases and J by 9 bases. The CDR3 region has the DNA TGTGCCAGCAGCCAAGATTGGAGCGGGAGGGCCCGGGAGCTGTTTTTT. Its translation: CASSQDWSGRARELFF.

The CDR3 sequence: CASSPDNGYSGMLSSYEQYF. DNA of the CDR3: TGTGCCAGCAGCCCGGATAATGGATATAGCGGGATGTTGAGCTCCTACGAGCAGTACTTC. This chain links TRBV11-1 with TRBJ2-7; TRBD2 matches 8 bases. This CDR3 contains 20 residues. Unmatched junction bases numbered 21, after V lost 5 bases and J lost 0 bases. Germline CDR1 is SGHAT and CDR2 is FQDESV (reference sequence).

The chain links TRBV24-1 to TRBJ1-5; D not resolved. V was cut by 8 bases and J by 2 bases, with 9 bases left in between. The CDR3 spans 13 residues. The germline CDR1 and CDR2 sequences are KGHDR and SFDVKD. The CDR3 reads CATIPDGNQPQHF. CDR3 DNA: TGTGCCACCATTCCCGACGGCAATCAGCCCCAGCATTTT.

The chain recombines TRBV6-2 or TRBV6-3 with TRBJ2-4; D uncertain. There are 17 residues in the CDR3. Trimming left V 4 bases short and J 3 bases short, with 19 bases between. CDR1 and CDR2 from the germline V gene are MNHEY and SVGEGT. In nucleotides, the CDR3 is TGTGCCAGCAGTTCCCCGGGCCTTACATGGGGCAAAAACATTCAGTACTTC. This gives the protein CASSSPGLTWGKNIQYF.

This clonotype was seen a handful of times. The rearrangement links TRBV7-9 to TRBJ2-7; the D gene is possibly TRBD1 (6 bases). CDR1 and CDR2 (germline): SEHNR, FQNEAQ (reference sequence). Trimming removed 6 bases from V and 7 bases from J, with 13 bases in between. CDR3 length: 12 residues. DNA of the CDR3: TGTGCCAGCAGTTCAGGGGTTAGGGAGCAGTACTTC. Translated: CASSSGVREQYF.

The DNA of the CDR3 is TGTGCCAGCAGCTTAGCGCGGGGTAGGAGCACTGAAGCTTTCTTT. Protein sequence: CASSLARGRSTEAFF. V gene TRBV7-4 combines with J gene TRBJ1-1; D call uncertain. Between the trimmed V and J ends, which lost 0 bases and 4 bases, there was a span of 12 bases. CDR3 length: 15 residues. CDR1 and CDR2 from the germline V gene are SGHVT and SQSDAQ.

V gene TRBV29-1 combines with J gene TRBJ1-1; 7 bases fit TRBD1. The CDR3 runs to 14 residues. Trimming at V came to 6 bases and at J to 1 base, leaving 8 bases not matched to a gene. Germline V gives CDR1 SQVTM, CDR2 ANQGSEA. DNA of the CDR3: TGCAGCGTCGACGGAGGACAGGCGAACACTGAAGCTTTCTTT. Its translation is CSVDGGQANTEAFF.

There are a few counts of this clonotype. The chain couples TRBV20-1 to TRBJ2-1; 11 bases align to TRBD2. Germline CDR1 is DFQATT and CDR2 is SNEGSKA (reference sequence). The V gene end was trimmed by 5 bases and the J gene end by 8 bases; junction bases not matched to a gene: 8. The CDR3 has 14 residues. CDR3 in amino acids: CSAHFGTSGYEQFF. The CDR3 DNA is TGCAGTGCTCATTTCGGGACTAGCGGATATGAGCAGTTCTTC.

This clonotype was observed a handful of times. This rearrangement joins TRBV10-2 to TRBJ2-1; the D gene is possibly TRBD2 (5 bases). V was cut by 6 bases and J by 0 bases, with 9 bases left in between. This CDR3 contains 14 residues. Per germline, CDR1 WSHSY and CDR2 SAAADI. The CDR3 sequence: CASSGVSSYNEQFF. In nucleotides, the CDR3 is TGCGCCAGCAGCGGGGTTAGCTCCTACAATGAGCAGTTCTTC.

V gene TRBV5-1 combines with J gene TRBJ2-2, with 9 bases lining up with TRBD1. The CDR3 is 15 amino acids. Trimming took 4 bases from V and 3 from J; bases not matched to a gene: 4. CDR1 and CDR2 (germline): SGHRS, YFSETQ. The CDR3: CASSQGQGYTGELFF. In DNA, the CDR3 is TGCGCCAGCAGCCAGGGACAGGGATACACCGGGGAGCTGTTTTTT.

This clonotype was recorded many times. This chain joins TRBV15 and TRBJ2-1, with D tentatively TRBD2 (5 bases). The CDR3 extends over 12 amino acids. Per germline, CDR1 LNHNV and CDR2 YYDKDF (reference sequence). The V end lost 5 bases, the J end lost 7 bases, and 9 bases lay between the germline ends. The DNA for the CDR3 is TGTGCCACCAGCCGTCGGACTAATGAGCAGTTCTTC. Its protein product is CATSRRTNEQFF.

The rearrangement uses TRBV7-6 and TRBJ2-5, with 7 bases fitting TRBD1. Germline loops: CDR1 SGHVS, CDR2 FNYEAQ. V shed 5 bases and J 3 bases; nucleotides not matched to a gene: 12. This CDR3 is 16 amino acids long. CDR3 sequence: CASSPRQGPQEETQYF. In nucleotides, the CDR3 is TGTGCCAGCAGCCCAAGACAGGGTCCCCAAGAAGAGACCCAGTACTTC.

The chain carries TRBV29-1 and TRBJ2-3; no reliable D call. V was shortened by 6 bases and J by 0 bases, with 13 bases between the two germline ends. CDR1 is SQVTM and CDR2 is ANQGSEA in the germline V gene. The CDR3 covers 14 residues. The CDR3 nucleotides are TGCAGCGTGACCTGGACGGTTAGCACAGATACGCAGTATTTT. Its protein product is CSVTWTVSTDTQYF.

This clonotype was observed a handful of times. V is TRBV24-1 and J is TRBJ2-1; D is ambiguous. Germline values: CDR1 KGHDR, CDR2 SFDVKD. The germline V and J ends were trimmed by 0 bases and 2 bases, with 4 bases remaining between them. The CDR3 covers 14 residues. CDR3 region: CATSDLGTYNEQFF. The CDR3 bases are TGTGCCACCAGTGATTTGGGGACCTACAATGAGCAGTTCTTC.

This clonotype was observed a few times. This chain links TRBV7-9 with TRBJ2-2; 7 nucleotides agree with TRBD1. V shed 5 bases and J 2 bases; nucleotides not matched to a gene: 8. From germline, CDR1 is SEHNR and CDR2 FQNEAQ (reference sequence). The CDR3 contains 16 residues. In nucleotides, the CDR3 is TGTGCCAGCAGCGGGGGTCGGGACAGCAACACCGGGGAGCTGTTTTTT. Its translation is CASSGGRDSNTGELFF.

In this sample, this clonotype turned up many times. The chain joins TRBV5-6 to TRBJ2-7; the D gene is possibly TRBD2 (5 bases). Per germline, CDR1 SGHDT and CDR2 YYEEEE. Trimming left V 4 bases short and J 2 bases short, with 19 bases between. The CDR3 consists of 16 residues. CDR3 residues: CASSLTGPGITYEQYF. Written as DNA, the CDR3 is TGTGCCAGCAGCCTCACTGGACCGGGAATTACCTACGAGCAGTACTTC.

In this sample, this clonotype turned up a few times. The chain uses TRBV12-2 and TRBJ2-5. TRBV12-2 is classified as a pseudogene. CDR3 length: 14 residues. CDR3 protein: CASRLASEKETQYF. DNA of the CDR3: TGTGCAAGTCGCTTGGCTAGCGAAAAAGAGACCCAGTACTTC.

This clonotype has just a few counts. The chain joins TRBV13 to TRBJ2-7, with TRBD2 identical over 11 bases. Germline V lookup: CDR1 PRHDT, CDR2 FYEKMQ (reference sequence). The length of the CDR3 is 16 residues. J gave up 0 bases and V 2 bases, and 3 bases lay outside the gene matches. The CDR3 is CASSLRLAGGSYEQYF. CDR3 nucleotides: TGTGCCAGCAGCTTAAGGCTAGCGGGGGGCTCCTACGAGCAGTACTTC.

This clonotype came up a few times. The gene calls are TRBV27 and TRBJ2-1; no clear D gene. Looked up from germline, CDR1 is MNHEY and CDR2 is SMNVEV (reference sequence). The CDR3 consists of 12 residues. Trimming stripped 2 bases from V and 9 bases from J, with 8 bases between. The CDR3 DNA reads TGTGCCAGCAGTTTAACGGGCATTGAGCAGTTCTTC. Translation: CASSLTGIEQFF.

This clonotype was seen only a few times. The chain employs TRBV27 and TRBJ2-5; TRBD1 agrees at 7 bases. This CDR3 is 13 amino acids long. Looked up from germline, CDR1 is MNHEY and CDR2 is SMNVEV (reference sequence). The ends lost 4 bases at V and 5 bases at J; junction bases unmatched: 4. The CDR3 nucleotides read TGTGCCAGCAGTTGGGGACAGTCCGAGACCCAGTACTTC. Protein product: CASSWGQSETQYF.

The chain uses TRBV7-6 and TRBJ2-3; 7 nucleotides match TRBD2. The CDR3 is made up of 16 amino acids. Per the germline V gene, CDR1 is SGHVS and CDR2 is FNYEAQ. J gave up 6 bases and V 3 bases, and 12 bases lay outside the gene matches. In DNA, the CDR3 is TGTGCCAGCAGCTTTTTTCGGGAGGCCCCGCTTGATACGCAGTATTTT. This encodes CASSFFREAPLDTQYF.

A few counts support this clonotype. V and J are TRBV4-1 and TRBJ2-7; D remains unclear. V was clipped by 6 bases and J by 1 base, with 13 bases between them. CDR1 is MGHRA and CDR2 is YSYEKL in the germline V gene. The CDR3 covers 14 residues. CDR3 loop: CASSPPWDSYEQYF. CDR3 nucleotides: TGCGCCAGCAGTCCGCCTTGGGATTCCTACGAGCAGTACTTC.

The chain joins TRBV19 to TRBJ1-2; TRBD1 matches at 8 bases. Losses at the gene ends were 9 bases for V and 4 bases for J; bases not matched to a gene: 10. Germline CDR1 is LNHDA and CDR2 is SQIVND (reference sequence). The CDR3 has 14 residues. Here the CDR3 reads CASRTGWGFYGYTF. In nucleotides, the CDR3 is TGTGCCAGCCGGACAGGGTGGGGCTTCTATGGCTACACCTTC.

The rearrangement links TRBV13 to TRBJ2-1; 12 bases agree with TRBD2. CDR1 PRHDT and CDR2 FYEKMQ come from the germline V gene (reference sequence). The V segment lost 5 bases and the J segment 9 bases; nucleotides outside the gene matches: 8. This CDR3 contains 15 residues. CDR3 DNA sequence: TGTGCCAGCAGCCCCCGGCTAGCGGGGGGGCTTGAGCAGTTCTTC. This encodes CASSPRLAGGLEQFF.

The chain carries TRBV24-1 and TRBJ2-1, with D possibly matching TRBD2 (6 bases). Trimming took 4 bases from V and 7 from J, leaving 13 bases between them. The CDR3 length is 14 residues. Germline loops: CDR1 KGHDR, CDR2 SFDVKD. CDR3 region: CATSEGDFWNEQFF. DNA for the CDR3: TGTGCCACCAGTGAGGGGGACTTTTGGAATGAGCAGTTCTTC.

V gene TRBV24-1 combines with J gene TRBJ2-2; D unclear. CDR3 length equals 16 residues. V was shortened by 7 bases and J by 1 base, with 15 bases between the two germline ends. Germline CDR1 KGHDR, CDR2 SFDVKD. DNA of the CDR3: TGTGCCACCAGCCCCAACTCTTACCAGAACACCGGGGAGCTGTTTTTT. Amino acids: CATSPNSYQNTGELFF.

This clonotype was seen only a few times. The chain carries TRBV7-8 and TRBJ1-6; no clear D gene. Per germline, CDR1 SGHVS and CDR2 FQNEAQ. Deletions cut 2 bases from V and 10 bases from J, with 12 bases between. The CDR3 loop spans 14 amino acids. The DNA of the CDR3 is TGTGCCAGCAGCTTACGGGCCGGCGGCTCACCCCTCCACTTT. This sequence encodes CASSLRAGGSPLHF.

The chain couples TRBV6-5 to TRBJ1-1, with 9 bases aligning to TRBD1. There are 15 residues in the CDR3. Germline-derived CDR1 and CDR2 are MNHEY and SVGAGI. The V and J ends lost 2 bases and 5 bases, in that order; junction bases with no gene match: 6. The CDR3 protein is CASSYGTGRRTEAFF. CDR3 DNA: TGTGCCAGCAGTTACGGGACAGGGCGACGGACTGAAGCTTTCTTT.

This clonotype was recorded at least ten times. The chain joins TRBV2 to TRBJ2-4, with 9 bases identical to TRBD2. V lost 2 bases to trimming and J lost 3 bases; unmatched junction nucleotides: 8. CDR1 is SNHLY, CDR2 FYNNEI, per germline. This CDR3 region has 17 residues. The CDR3 DNA sequence: TGTGCCAGCAGTGAACTTAGCGGGGGCTTCGGCAAAAACATTCAGTACTTC. Translation: CASSELSGGFGKNIQYF.

Only a few counts were recorded for this clonotype. This sequence joins TRBV4-3 and TRBJ2-2; D may be TRBD2 (6 bases). CDR1 is LGHNA, CDR2 YSLEER, per germline. The CDR3 is 13 amino acids. The ends were cut back, 4 bases at V and 3 bases at J, with 6 bases in the middle. CDR3 sequence reads: CASSRGDTGELFF. DNA for the CDR3: TGCGCCAGCAGCCGGGGGGACACCGGGGAGCTGTTTTTT.